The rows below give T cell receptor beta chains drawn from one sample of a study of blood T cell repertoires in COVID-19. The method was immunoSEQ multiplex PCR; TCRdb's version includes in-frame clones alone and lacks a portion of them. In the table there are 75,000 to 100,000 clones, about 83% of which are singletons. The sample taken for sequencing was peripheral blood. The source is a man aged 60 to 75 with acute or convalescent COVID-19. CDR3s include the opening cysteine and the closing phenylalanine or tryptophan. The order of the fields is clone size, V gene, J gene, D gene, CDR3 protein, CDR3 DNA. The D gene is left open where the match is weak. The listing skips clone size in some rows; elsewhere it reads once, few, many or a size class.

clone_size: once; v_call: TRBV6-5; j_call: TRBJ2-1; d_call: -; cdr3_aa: CASRTRRSSYNEQFF; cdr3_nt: TGTGCCAGCAGAACGAGGCGTAGCTCCTACAATGAGCAGTTCTTC
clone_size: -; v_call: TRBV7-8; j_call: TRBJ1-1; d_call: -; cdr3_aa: CASSPRPGNTEAFF; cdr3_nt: TGTGCCAGCAGCCCACGACCGGGGAACACTGAAGCTTTCTTT
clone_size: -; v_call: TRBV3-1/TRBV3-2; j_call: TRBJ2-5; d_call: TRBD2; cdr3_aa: CASSQVTSGGPGETQYF; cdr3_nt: TGTGCCAGCAGCCAAGTTACTAGCGGGGGACCAGGAGAGACCCAGTACTTC
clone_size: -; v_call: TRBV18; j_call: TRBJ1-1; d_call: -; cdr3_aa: CASSPGQQNTEAFF; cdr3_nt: TGTGCCAGCTCACCAGGACAGCAGAACACTGAAGCTTTCTTT
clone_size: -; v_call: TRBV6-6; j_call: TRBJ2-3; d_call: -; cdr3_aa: CASSYPRDRRTDTQYF; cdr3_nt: TGTGCCAGCAGTTACCCCCGCGACAGGCGCACAGATACGCAGTATTTT
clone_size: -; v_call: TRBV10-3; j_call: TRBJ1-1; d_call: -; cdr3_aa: CAIRQDLNTEAFF; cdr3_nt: TGTGCCATCAGACAGGATCTGAACACTGAAGCTTTCTTT
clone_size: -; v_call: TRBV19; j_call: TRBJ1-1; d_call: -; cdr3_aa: CASSPGGLAFF; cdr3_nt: TGTGCCAGTAGTCCTGGAGGGTTAGCTTTCTTT
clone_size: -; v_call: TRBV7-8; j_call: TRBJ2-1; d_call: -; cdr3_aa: CASSLATSLNEQFF; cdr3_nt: TGTGCCAGCAGCTTAGCGACTAGTCTCAATGAGCAGTTCTTC
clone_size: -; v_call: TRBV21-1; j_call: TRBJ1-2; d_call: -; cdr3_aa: CASSTLGGCGYTF; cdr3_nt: TGTGCCAGCAGCACCCTGGGGGGGTGTGGCTACACCTTC
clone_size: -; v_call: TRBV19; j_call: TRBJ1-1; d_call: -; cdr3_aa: CASGTSSRNTEAFF; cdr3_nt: TGTGCCAGTGGGACTTCATCCAGGAACACTGAAGCTTTCTTT
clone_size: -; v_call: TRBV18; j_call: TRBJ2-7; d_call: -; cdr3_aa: CASSRNIANRGDTSYEQYF; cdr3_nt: TGTGCCAGCTCAAGGAATATAGCAAATAGAGGGGACACCTCCTACGAGCAGTACTTC
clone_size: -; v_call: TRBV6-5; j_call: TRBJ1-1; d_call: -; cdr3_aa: CASSHNSGGTEAFF; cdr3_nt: TGTGCCAGCAGTCATAATTCCGGAGGCACTGAAGCTTTCTTT
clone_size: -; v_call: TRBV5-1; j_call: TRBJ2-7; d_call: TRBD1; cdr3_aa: CASSLGWTGIYEQYF; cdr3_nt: TGCGCCAGCAGCTTGGGGTGGACAGGGATCTACGAGCAGTACTTC
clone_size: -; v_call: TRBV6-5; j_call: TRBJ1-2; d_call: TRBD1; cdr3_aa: CASSPGTGGESGYTF; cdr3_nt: TGTGCCAGCAGCCCCGGGACAGGGGGCGAAAGTGGCTACACCTTC
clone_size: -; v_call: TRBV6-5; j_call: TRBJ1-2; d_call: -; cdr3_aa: CATQTGNGYTF; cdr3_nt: TGTGCCACACAGACAGGAAATGGCTACACCTTC
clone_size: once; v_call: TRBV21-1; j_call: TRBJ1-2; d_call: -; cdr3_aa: CASSKGRGGTYGYTF; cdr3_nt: TGTGCCAGCAGCAAAGGACGGGGGGGAACCTATGGCTACACCTTC
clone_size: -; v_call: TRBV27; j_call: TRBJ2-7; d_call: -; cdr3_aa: CASGRTAPHEQYF; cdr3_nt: TGTGCCAGCGGCCGGACAGCCCCCCACGAGCAGTACTTC
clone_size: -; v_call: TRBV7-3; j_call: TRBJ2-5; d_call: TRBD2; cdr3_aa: CASSLTGGGAETQYF; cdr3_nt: TGTGCCAGCAGCTTAACAGGCGGGGGGGCAGAGACCCAGTACTTC
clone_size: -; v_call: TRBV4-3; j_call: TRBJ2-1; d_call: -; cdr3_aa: CASSQLDSHNEQFF; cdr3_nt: TGCGCCAGCAGCCAGCTAGACAGTCACAATGAGCAGTTCTTC
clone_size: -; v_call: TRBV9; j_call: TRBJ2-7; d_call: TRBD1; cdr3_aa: CASRGQGDHEQYF; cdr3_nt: TGTGCCAGCAGGGGACAGGGTGACCACGAGCAGTACTTC
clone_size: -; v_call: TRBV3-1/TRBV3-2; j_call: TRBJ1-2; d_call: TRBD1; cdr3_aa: CASRQGAGASDGYTF; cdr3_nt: TGTGCCAGCCGACAGGGGGCCGGGGCCTCTGATGGCTACACCTTC
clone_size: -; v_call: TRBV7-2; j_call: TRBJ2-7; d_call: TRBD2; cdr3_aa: CASSPGLAGDIITYEQYF; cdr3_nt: TGTGCCAGCAGCCCCGGACTAGCGGGGGACATTATAACCTACGAGCAGTACTTC
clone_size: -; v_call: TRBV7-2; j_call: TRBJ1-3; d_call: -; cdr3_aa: CASSLVAGPGNTVYF; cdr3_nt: TGTGCCAGCAGCTTAGTGGCGGGACCTGGAAACACCGTATATTTT
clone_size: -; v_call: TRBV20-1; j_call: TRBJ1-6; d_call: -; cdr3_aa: CSASYPGRGSNSPLHF; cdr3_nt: TGCAGTGCTAGTTATCCGGGCAGGGGAAGTAATTCACCCCTCCACTTT
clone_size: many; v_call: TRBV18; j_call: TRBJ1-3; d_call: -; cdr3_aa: CATEGSGNTIYF; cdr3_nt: TGTGCCACGGAGGGCTCTGGAAACACCATATATTTT
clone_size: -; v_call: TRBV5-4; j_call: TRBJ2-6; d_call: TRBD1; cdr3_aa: CASSSDRDRGISGANVLTF; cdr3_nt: TGTGCCAGCAGTTCCGACCGGGACAGGGGGATCTCTGGGGCCAACGTCCTGACTTTC
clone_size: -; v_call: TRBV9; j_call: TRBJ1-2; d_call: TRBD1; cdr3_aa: CASSGDRAGGYTF; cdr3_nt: TGTGCCAGCAGTGGAGACAGGGCGGGCGGCTACACCTTC
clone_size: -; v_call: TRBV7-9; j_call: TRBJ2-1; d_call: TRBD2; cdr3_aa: CASSSGLAGGPITYNEQFF; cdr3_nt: TGTGCCAGCAGCTCCGGACTAGCGGGGGGCCCGATTACCTACAATGAGCAGTTCTTC
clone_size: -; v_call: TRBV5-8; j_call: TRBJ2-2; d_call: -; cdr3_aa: CASSFSHGDPLNTGELFF; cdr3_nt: TGTGCCAGCAGCTTTTCTCACGGAGATCCCCTAAACACCGGGGAGCTGTTTTTT
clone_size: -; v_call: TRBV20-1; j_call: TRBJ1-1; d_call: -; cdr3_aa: CSARAVTEAFF; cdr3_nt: TGCAGTGCTAGGGCGGTCACTGAAGCTTTCTTT
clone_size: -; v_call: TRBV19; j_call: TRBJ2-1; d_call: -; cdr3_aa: CASSPPSGGRGGNEQFF; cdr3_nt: TGTGCCAGTAGCCCCCCTTCGGGGGGCCGAGGGGGGAATGAGCAGTTCTTC
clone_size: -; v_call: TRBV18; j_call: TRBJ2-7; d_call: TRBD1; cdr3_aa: CASSGQGSYEQYF; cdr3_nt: TGTGCCAGCTCTGGACAGGGGTCCTACGAGCAGTACTTC
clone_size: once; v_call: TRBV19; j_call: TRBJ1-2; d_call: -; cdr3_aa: CASSIDRDYGYTF; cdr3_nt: TGTGCCAGTAGTATAGATCGAGACTATGGCTACACCTTC
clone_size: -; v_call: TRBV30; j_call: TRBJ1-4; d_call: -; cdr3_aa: CAWSHMPTWTENEKLFF; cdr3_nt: TGTGCCTGGAGTCATATGCCCACCTGGACAGAAAATGAAAAACTGTTTTTT
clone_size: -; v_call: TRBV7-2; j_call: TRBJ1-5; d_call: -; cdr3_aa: CASSSGLTDNQPQHF; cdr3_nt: TGTGCCAGCAGCTCGGGGTTGACGGACAATCAGCCCCAGCATTTT
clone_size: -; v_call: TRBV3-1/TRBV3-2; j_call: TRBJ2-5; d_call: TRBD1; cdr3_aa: CASSSSSLRDRGLGTQYF; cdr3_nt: TGTGCCAGCAGCTCGAGCTCCCTTAGGGACAGGGGGCTGGGGACCCAGTACTTC
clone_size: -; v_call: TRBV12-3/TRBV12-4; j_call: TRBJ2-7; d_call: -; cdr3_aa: CASSLRGGQYF; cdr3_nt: TGTGCCAGCAGTTTAAGGGGTGGACAGTACTTC
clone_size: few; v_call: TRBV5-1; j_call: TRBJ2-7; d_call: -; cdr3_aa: CASSPGGTGIYEQYF; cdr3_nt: TGCGCCAGCAGCCCGGGGGGGACAGGGATTTACGAGCAGTACTTC
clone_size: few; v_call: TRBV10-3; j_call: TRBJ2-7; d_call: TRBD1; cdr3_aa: CATTFRQGAKYDEQYF; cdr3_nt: TGTGCCACCACTTTTAGACAGGGGGCGAAATACGACGAGCAGTACTTC
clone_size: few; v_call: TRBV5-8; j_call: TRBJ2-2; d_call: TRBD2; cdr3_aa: CASSWSGVGTGELFF; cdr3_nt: TGTGCCAGCAGCTGGAGCGGGGTCGGCACCGGGGAGCTGTTTTTT
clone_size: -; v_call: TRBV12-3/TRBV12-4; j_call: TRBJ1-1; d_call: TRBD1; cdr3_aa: CASSLGQGVEAFF; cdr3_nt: TGTGCCAGCAGTTTAGGACAGGGGGTTGAAGCTTTCTTT
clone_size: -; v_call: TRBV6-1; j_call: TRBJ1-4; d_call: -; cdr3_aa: CASSEVSRGSNEKLFF; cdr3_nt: TGTGCCAGCAGTGAAGTGTCTAGGGGGAGTAATGAAAAACTGTTTTTT
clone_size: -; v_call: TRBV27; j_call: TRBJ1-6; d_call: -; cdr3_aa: CASSLLGGMGNSPLHF; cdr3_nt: TGTGCCAGCAGTTTACTGGGGGGAATGGGTAATTCACCCCTCCACTTT
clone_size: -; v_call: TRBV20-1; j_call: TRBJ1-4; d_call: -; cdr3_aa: CSASTGATNEKLFF; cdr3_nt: TGCAGTGCTAGTACAGGCGCAACTAATGAAAAACTGTTTTTT
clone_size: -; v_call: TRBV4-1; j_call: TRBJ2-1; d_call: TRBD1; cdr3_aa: CASSRNRQGANEQFF; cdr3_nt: TGCGCCAGCAGCCGGAACCGACAGGGGGCGAATGAGCAGTTCTTC
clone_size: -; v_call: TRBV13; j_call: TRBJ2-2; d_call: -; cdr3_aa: CASSPGSGPNTGELFF; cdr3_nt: TGTGCCAGCAGCCCAGGGAGCGGGCCGAACACCGGGGAGCTGTTTTTT
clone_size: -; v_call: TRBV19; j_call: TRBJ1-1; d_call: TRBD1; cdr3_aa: CASSRGTAQITEAFF; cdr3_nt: TGTGCCAGTAGTAGGGGGACAGCCCAAATCACTGAAGCTTTCTTT
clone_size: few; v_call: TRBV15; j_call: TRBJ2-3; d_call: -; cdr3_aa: CATSRDSTDWDTQYF; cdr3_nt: TGTGCCACCAGCAGAGATTCAACTGATTGGGATACGCAGTATTTT
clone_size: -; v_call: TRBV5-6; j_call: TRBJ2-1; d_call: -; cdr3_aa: CASSLGQAKDEQFF; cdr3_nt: TGTGCCAGCAGCTTGGGACAGGCGAAAGACGAGCAGTTCTTC
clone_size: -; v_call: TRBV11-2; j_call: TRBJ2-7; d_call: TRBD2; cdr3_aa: CASSLGGGLEQYF; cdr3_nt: TGTGCCAGCAGCCTCGGGGGGGGCCTCGAGCAGTACTTC
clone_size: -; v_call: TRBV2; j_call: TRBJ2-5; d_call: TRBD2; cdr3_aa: CASSGTSGGETQYF; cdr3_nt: TGTGCCAGCAGTGGGACTAGCGGGGGGGAGACCCAGTACTTC
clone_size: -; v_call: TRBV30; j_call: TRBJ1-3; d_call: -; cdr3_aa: CAWSVGGSGNTIYF; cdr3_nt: TGTGCCTGGAGTGTGGGGGGATCTGGAAACACCATATATTTT
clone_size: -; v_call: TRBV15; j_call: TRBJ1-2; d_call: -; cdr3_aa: CATSRDPGRGAVPYGYTF; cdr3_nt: TGTGCCACCAGCAGAGATCCGGGCAGGGGCGCTGTCCCATATGGCTACACCTTC
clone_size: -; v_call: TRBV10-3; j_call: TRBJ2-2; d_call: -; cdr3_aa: CAISESGPGELFF; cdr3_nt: TGTGCCATCAGTGAGTCGGGCCCCGGGGAGCTGTTTTTT
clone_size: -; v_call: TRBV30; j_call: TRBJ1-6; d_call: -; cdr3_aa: CAWKWSQVYSPLHF; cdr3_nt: TGTGCCTGGAAATGGTCACAGGTATACTCACCCCTCCACTTT
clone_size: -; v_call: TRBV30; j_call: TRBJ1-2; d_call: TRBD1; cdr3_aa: CAWSDQGALSYGYTF; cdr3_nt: TGTGCCTGGAGTGATCAGGGGGCGCTCAGCTATGGCTACACCTTC
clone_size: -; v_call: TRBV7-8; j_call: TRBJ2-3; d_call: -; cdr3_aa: CASSTGQPTDTQYF; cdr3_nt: TGTGCCAGCAGCACAGGACAGCCCACAGATACGCAGTATTTT
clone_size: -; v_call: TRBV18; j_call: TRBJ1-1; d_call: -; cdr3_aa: CASSPPSVGNTEAFF; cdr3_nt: TGTGCCAGCTCACCCCCGAGTGTCGGGAACACTGAAGCTTTCTTT
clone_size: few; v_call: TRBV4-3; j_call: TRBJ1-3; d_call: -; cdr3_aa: CASSQDFLSSGNTIYF; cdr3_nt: TGCGCCAGCAGCCAAGATTTCCTGAGCTCTGGAAACACCATATATTTT